This T cell receptor beta chain was sequenced for a study of CD8 T cells in Susac syndrome. The authors carried out high-throughput sequencing of TCR beta. They applied it to CD8+ and CD4+ T cells obtained from blood. TEMRA cells were enriched by FACS, while CD8+ and CD4+ T cells were obtained through a negative isolation that was performed magnetically. Random hexamers were used to reverse transcribe roughly 0.45 to 1 ug of RNA. TCRdb re-derived calls from the immunoSEQ multiplex PCR reads in MiXCR, one entry per CDR3 protein. The sample carries approximately 300,000 distinct CDR3 sequences, 89% recorded once. Sequenced input: CD8+ T cells from PBMCs. This TCR came from a human donor with multiple sclerosis.

The CDR3 loop reads CATRVGNTEAFF. The DNA for the CDR3 is TGTGCCACCAGGGTAGGGAACACTGAAGCTTTCTTT. This chain connects TRBV10-3 to TRBJ1-1, with D perhaps TRBD1 (5 bases). CDR3 size: 12 residues. The germline V and J ends were trimmed by 10 bases and 1 base, with 10 bases remaining between them. Germline V CDR1 and CDR2: ENHRY, SYGVKD.